The sequence of this T cell receptor beta chain was determined in a study of Tregs in tolerant kidney transplant recipients. The nonmyeloablative bone marrow transplants came from related graft donors, with transient mixed chimerism. Unstimulated regulatory T cells (CD4+CD25+CD127-), CD4+CD25- non-regulatory cells, CD4 and CD8 cells were FACS-sorted from thawed PBMCs. Generated by immunoSEQ multiplex PCR, the TCRdb table keeps only in-frame clones and is missing some. The sample has about 90,000 clones, over 85% seen once. From germline, CDR1 is SGHAT and CDR2 FQNNGV. This CDR3 has 18 amino acids. Trimming at V came to 5 bases and at J to 2 bases, leaving 11 bases not matched to a gene. The sample holds one count of this clone. Its antigen is unidentified. Broader study findings: Nucleotide sequences could not be compared across some patients' samples due to primer changes.

The sequenced sample was CD4+ T cells from blood (PBMCs), obtained 12 months after the transplant. The source of this sequence is a human patient who received a combined kidney and bone marrow transplant. Some T cells here may be from the graft donor. This chain uses TRBV11-2 with TRBJ2-1; 11 bases are shared with TRBD2. CDR3 loop: CASSLRGLAGGAYNEQFF. For the CDR3, the DNA is TGTGCCAGCAGCCTTAGGGGTCTAGCGGGAGGAGCCTACAATGAGCAGTTCTTC. The variable domain in full, completed from reference TRBV11-2 and TRBJ2-1, reads EAGVAQSPRYKIIEKRQSVAFWCNPISGHATLYWYQQILGQGPKLLIQFQNNGVVDDSQLPKDRFSAERLKGVDSTLKIQPAKLEDSAVYLCASSLRGLAGGAYNEQFFGPGTRLTVL.